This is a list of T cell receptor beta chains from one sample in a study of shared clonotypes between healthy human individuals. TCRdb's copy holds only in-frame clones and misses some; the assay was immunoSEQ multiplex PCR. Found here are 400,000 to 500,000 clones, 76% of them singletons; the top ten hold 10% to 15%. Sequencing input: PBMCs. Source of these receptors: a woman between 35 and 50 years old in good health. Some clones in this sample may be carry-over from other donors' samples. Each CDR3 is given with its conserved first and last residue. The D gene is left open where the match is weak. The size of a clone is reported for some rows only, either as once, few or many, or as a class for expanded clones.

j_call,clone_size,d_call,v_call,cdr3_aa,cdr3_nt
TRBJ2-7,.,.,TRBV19,CASSILLGQAEQYF,TGTGCCAGTAGTATATTGCTGGGGCAGGCCGAGCAGTACTTC
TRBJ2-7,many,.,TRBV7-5,CVRSRGLAYEQYF,TGTGTCAGAAGCCGGGGATTGGCCTACGAGCAGTACTTC
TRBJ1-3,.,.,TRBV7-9,CASSPGSSGNTIYF,TGTGCCAGCAGTCCAGGCAGCTCTGGAAACACCATATATTTT
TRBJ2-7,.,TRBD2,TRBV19,CASSRAGGPLYEQYF,TGTGCCAGTAGCCGAGCGGGAGGGCCTTTGTACGAGCAGTACTTC
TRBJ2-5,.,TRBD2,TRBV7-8,CASSLAPSTSEETQYF,TGTGCCAGCAGCTTAGCTCCCTCTACTAGCGAGGAGACCCAGTACTTC
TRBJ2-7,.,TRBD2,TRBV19,CASRGLARDTYEQYF,TGTGCCAGTAGGGGACTAGCGCGAGACACCTACGAGCAGTACTTC
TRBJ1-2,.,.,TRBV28,CASSSPQGWYGYTF,TGTGCCAGCAGTTCCCCCCAGGGGTGGTATGGCTACACCTTC
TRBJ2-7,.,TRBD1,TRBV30,CAWSKPGQPIYEQYF,TGTGCCTGGAGTAAACCGGGACAGCCTATTTACGAGCAGTACTTC
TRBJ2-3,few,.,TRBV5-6,CASSLGAHTDTQYF,TGTGCCAGCAGCTTGGGGGCTCACACAGATACGCAGTATTTT
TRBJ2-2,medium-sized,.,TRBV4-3,CASSQDSWAGVAGELFF,TGCGCCAGCAGCCAAGATTCATGGGCAGGGGTCGCAGGGGAGCTGTTTTTT
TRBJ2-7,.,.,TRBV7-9,CASSDSTPHVGIEQYF,TGTGCCAGCAGCGATTCCACCCCCCATGTAGGGATCGAGCAGTACTTC
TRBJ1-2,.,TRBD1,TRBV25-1,CASSESTGGFSHYGYTF,TGTGCCAGCAGTGAATCTACAGGGGGTTTTAGCCACTATGGCTACACCTTC
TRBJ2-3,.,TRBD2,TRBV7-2,CASSLDPAGVTDTQYF,TGTGCCAGCAGCTTAGATCCAGCGGGAGTGACAGATACGCAGTATTTT
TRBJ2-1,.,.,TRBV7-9,CASSLVASYNEQFF,TGTGCCAGCAGCTTAGTAGCCAGCTACAATGAGCAGTTCTTC
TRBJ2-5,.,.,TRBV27,CASSSAGRGETQYF,TGTGCCAGCAGTTCGGCAGGGAGAGGGGAGACCCAGTACTTC
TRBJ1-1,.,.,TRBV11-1,CASSLMGQTNTEAFF,TGTGCCAGCAGCTTAATGGGCCAGACGAACACTGAAGCTTTCTTT
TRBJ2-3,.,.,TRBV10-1,CASRPGISGDTQYF,TGCGCCAGCAGGCCCGGAATCTCTGGAGATACGCAGTATTTT
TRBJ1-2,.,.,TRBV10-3,CAISESEGGYTF,TGTGCCATCAGTGAGTCAGAGGGTGGCTACACCTTC
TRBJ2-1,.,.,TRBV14,CASSQLLSSPNEQFF,TGTGCCAGCAGCCAATTACTCAGTAGTCCCAATGAGCAGTTCTTC
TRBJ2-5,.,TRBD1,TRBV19,CASSARDRDGTQYF,TGTGCCAGTAGTGCCCGGGACAGGGATGGGACCCAGTACTTC
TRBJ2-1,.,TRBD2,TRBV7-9,CASSGLGDNEQFF,TGTGCCAGCAGCGGACTAGGGGATAATGAGCAGTTCTTC
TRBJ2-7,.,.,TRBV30,CAWSIGSYEQYF,TGTGCCTGGAGTATCGGCTCCTACGAGCAGTACTTC
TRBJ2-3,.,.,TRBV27,CASSYRLSTDTQYF,TGTGCCAGCAGTTATCGACTGAGCACAGATACGCAGTATTTT
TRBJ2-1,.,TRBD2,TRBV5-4,CASSPTLTSSEQFF,TGTGCCAGCAGCCCGACCCTGACTAGCTCCGAGCAGTTCTTC
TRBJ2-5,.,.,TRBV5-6,CASRPLTANQETQYF,TGTGCCAGCAGACCCCTGACAGCGAACCAAGAGACCCAGTACTTC
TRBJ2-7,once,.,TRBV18,CASSPLGSSYEQYF,TGTGCCAGCTCACCACTGGGCAGCTCCTACGAGCAGTACTTC
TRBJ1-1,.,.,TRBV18,CASSPTEAFF,TGTGCCAGCTCACCAACTGAAGCTTTCTTT
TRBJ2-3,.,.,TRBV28,CASSSPRPKKGTDTQYF,TGTGCCAGCAGTTCACCCAGACCTAAAAAGGGCACAGATACGCAGTATTTT
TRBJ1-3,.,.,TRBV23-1,CASSRPTGSIGNTIYF,TGCGCCAGCAGCCGGCCCACAGGGTCGATCGGAAACACCATATATTTT
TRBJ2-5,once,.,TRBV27,CASSSLANQMGETQYF,TGTGCCAGCAGCTCCTTAGCGAACCAGATGGGGGAGACCCAGTACTTC
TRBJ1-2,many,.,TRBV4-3,CASSQDRQTYTF,TGCGCCAGCAGCCAAGATCGGCAGACCTACACCTTC
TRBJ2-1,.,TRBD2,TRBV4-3,CASSQVSGKNEQFF,TGCGCCAGCAGCCAAGTCAGCGGGAAAAATGAGCAGTTCTTC
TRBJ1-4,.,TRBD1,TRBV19,CASSRGTGVDEKLFF,TGTGCCAGTAGTAGGGGCACAGGGGTGGATGAAAAACTGTTTTTT
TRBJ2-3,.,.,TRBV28,CASSLGGGTDTQYF,TGTGCCAGCAGTTTAGGCGGGGGCACAGATACGCAGTATTTT
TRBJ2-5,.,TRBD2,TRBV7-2,CASSLDSLAGLAKQYF,TGTGCCAGCAGCTTAGATAGTCTAGCGGGGTTAGCTAAGCAGTACTTC
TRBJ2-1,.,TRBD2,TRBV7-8,CASSYGTSGNNEQFF,TGTGCCAGCAGCTACGGGACTAGCGGCAACAATGAGCAGTTCTTC
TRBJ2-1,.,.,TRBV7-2,CASSLGWRGEQFF,TGTGCCAGCAGCTTAGGATGGAGAGGTGAGCAGTTCTTC
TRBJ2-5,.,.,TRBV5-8,CASSSDSDGETQYF,TGTGCCAGCAGCTCCGACTCGGATGGGGAGACCCAGTACTTC
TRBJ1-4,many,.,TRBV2,CASSDRTNEKLFF,TGTGCCAGCAGTGACAGAACTAATGAAAAACTGTTTTTT
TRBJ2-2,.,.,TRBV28,CASRQSYQRGTGELFF,TGTGCCAGCCGGCAGTCCTACCAAAGGGGAACCGGGGAGCTGTTTTTT
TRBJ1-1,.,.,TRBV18,CASSRGAENTEAFF,TGTGCCAGCTCACGAGGGGCGGAGAACACTGAAGCTTTCTTT
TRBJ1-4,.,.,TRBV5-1,CASSPKQGPNEKLFF,TGCGCCAGCAGCCCCAAACAGGGACCTAATGAAAAACTGTTTTTT
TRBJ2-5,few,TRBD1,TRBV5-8,CASSLGGRGPQETQYF,TGTGCCAGCAGCTTGGGGGGCAGGGGGCCCCAAGAGACCCAGTACTTC
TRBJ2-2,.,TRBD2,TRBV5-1,CASSILAGANTGELFF,TGCGCCAGCAGCATACTAGCGGGAGCCAACACCGGGGAGCTGTTTTTT
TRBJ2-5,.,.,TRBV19,CASSVTINQETQYF,TGTGCCAGTAGTGTGACCATCAACCAAGAGACCCAGTACTTC
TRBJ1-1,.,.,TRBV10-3,CAISEQENTEAFF,TGTGCCATCAGTGAACAGGAAAACACTGAAGCTTTCTTT
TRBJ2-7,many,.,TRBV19,CASSPGVPYEQYF,TGTGCCAGTTCCCCCGGGGTACCCTACGAGCAGTACTTC
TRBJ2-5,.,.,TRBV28,CASIKGQNKETQYF,TGTGCCAGCATAAAAGGACAGAACAAAGAGACCCAGTACTTC
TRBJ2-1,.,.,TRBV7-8,CASSLGHPSYNEQFF,TGTGCCAGCAGCTTAGGTCACCCTTCCTACAATGAGCAGTTCTTC
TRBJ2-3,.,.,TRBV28,CATYREGRTDTQYF,TGTGCCACGTACAGGGAGGGGCGCACAGATACGCAGTATTTT
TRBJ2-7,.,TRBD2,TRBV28,CASRSTWAMRGYEQYF,TGTGCCAGCAGGTCGACGTGGGCAATGCGGGGGTACGAGCAGTACTTC
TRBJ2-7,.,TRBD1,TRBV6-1,CASRSGTGASYEQYF,TGTGCCAGCAGGTCCGGGACAGGGGCGTCCTACGAGCAGTACTTC
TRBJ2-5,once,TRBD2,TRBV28,CASSLWREISQYF,TGTGCCAGCAGTCTTTGGCGGGAGATATCCCAGTACTTC
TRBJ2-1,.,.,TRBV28,CASSFSDQGSDNEQFF,TGTGCCAGCAGTTTTAGTGATCAGGGATCGGACAATGAGCAGTTCTTC
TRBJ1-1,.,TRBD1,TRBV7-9,CASSFNTGGTEAFF,TGTGCCAGCAGCTTTAACACAGGGGGTACTGAAGCTTTCTTT
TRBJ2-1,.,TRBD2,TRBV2,CASSEARGTQFF,TGTGCCAGCAGTGAAGCGCGGGGGACCCAGTTCTTC
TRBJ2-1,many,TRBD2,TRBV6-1,CASTQLAGGPLEQFF,TGTGCCAGCACTCAACTAGCGGGAGGGCCTCTTGAGCAGTTCTTC
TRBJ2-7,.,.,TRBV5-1,CASSERGITPYGQYF,TGCGCCAGCAGCGAACGGGGCATCACTCCCTACGGGCAGTACTTC
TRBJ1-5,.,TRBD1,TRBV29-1,CSVALTGFGLQHF,TGCAGCGTTGCTCTGACAGGGTTCGGCCTCCAGCATTTT